Below, 19 T cell receptor beta chains from the same sample are listed, as sequenced in a study of chemoradiotherapy in HPV16-positive cancers. The protocol was immunoSEQ multiplex PCR, while the TCRdb copy is restricted to in-frame clones and leaves out a portion. In the table there are 5,500 to 8,000 clones, over 75% of which are singletons. Sampling was conducted from a patient who underwent chemoradiotherapy. Source of these receptors: a human donor with HPV-associated anogenital cancer.

This chain connects TRBV7-9 to TRBJ1-1, with a possible D match to TRBD1 (6 bases). Germline V CDR1 and CDR2: SEHNR, FQNEAQ (reference sequence). There are 16 residues in the CDR3. Trimming left V 5 bases short and J 0 bases short, with 16 bases between. The CDR3 loop reads CASSPRRTEMNTEAFF. The DNA of the CDR3 is TGTGCCAGCAGCCCCAGAAGGACAGAGATGAACACTGAAGCTTTCTTT. Full variable domain (remainder filled in from reference TRBV7-9 and TRBJ1-1): DTGVSQNPRHKITKRGQNVTFRCDPISEHNRLYWYRQTLGQGPEFLTYFQNEAQLEKSRLLSDRFSAERPKGSFSTLEIQRTEQGDSAMYLCASSPRRTEMNTEAFFGQGTRLTVV.

V is TRBV30 and J is TRBJ1-3, with 8 positions matching TRBD1. V lost 6 bases, J lost 0 bases, and 16 bases stayed unmatched. Germline CDR1 reads GTSNPN; CDR2 reads SVGIG (reference sequence). The CDR3 sequence is 18 residues long. CDR3 residues: CACEGRAGGKGSGNTIYF. CDR3 nucleotide sequence: TGTGCCTGTGAGGGTAGGGCAGGGGGCAAAGGCTCTGGAAACACCATATATTTT.

The chain combines TRBV9 with TRBJ1-1; 7 positions match TRBD1. The J segment lost 9 bases and the V segment lost 0 bases, leaving 8 bases of the junction unmatched. CDR1 and CDR2 (germline): SGDLS, YYNGEE. The CDR3 is 14 amino acids. Written as DNA, the CDR3 is TGTGCCAGCAGCGTAGACTTCAGGGGGGGGCAAGCTTTCTTT. Translation: CASSVDFRGGQAFF.

The chain combines TRBV11-2 with TRBJ2-3; 10 nucleotides match TRBD2. The junction had 12 bases not matched to a gene; V was cut back by 5 bases and J by 4 bases. There are 17 residues in the CDR3. Germline CDR1 SGHAT, CDR2 FQNNGV. CDR3 DNA: TGTGCCAGCAGCCTCGGGACTAGCGTTGGAAGGTCAGATACGCAGTATTTT. It yields the protein CASSLGTSVGRSDTQYF.

V and J are TRBV11-2 and TRBJ1-4; D is uncertain. CDR3 length: 13 residues. Germline V gene lookup returns CDR1 SGHAT and CDR2 FQNNGV. V gave up 3 bases and J gave up 7 bases, with 9 bases separating them. CDR3 in DNA: TGTGCCAGCAGCTTTGGCGAGGGTGAAAAACTGTTTTTT. Encoded protein: CASSFGEGEKLFF.

This clone was seen only a few times. The chain couples TRBV12-5 to TRBJ1-4; D possibly corresponds to TRBD1 (5 bases). CDR3 size: 13 residues. Germline V gene data show CDR1 as LGHNT and CDR2 as FRNRAP. The ends were cut back, 1 base at V and 12 bases at J, with 12 bases in the middle. The CDR3 protein is CASGLAAIGELFF. For the CDR3, the DNA is TGTGCTAGTGGTTTGGCCGCGATAGGGGAACTGTTTTTT.

This chain connects TRBV29-1 to TRBJ1-1; 9 positions match TRBD1. This CDR3 contains 15 residues. Looked up from germline, CDR1 is SQVTM and CDR2 is ANQGSEA. V lost 4 bases and J lost 5; bases outside the gene matches: 11. This chain's CDR3 is CSVVLIGTGRTEAFF. The CDR3 bases are TGCAGCGTTGTTCTAATTGGGACAGGGCGAACTGAAGCTTTCTTT.

The CDR3 region is CASSSITQPQHF. The CDR3 coding sequence is TGTGCCAGCAGTTCAATAACTCAGCCCCAGCATTTT. The chain combines TRBV28 with TRBJ1-5; D is unclear. With 4 bases removed from V and 6 bases from J, the gap between germline ends came to 7 bases. Germline loops: CDR1 MDHEN, CDR2 SYDVKM. This CDR3 region has 12 residues. The variable domain in full, completed from reference TRBV28 and TRBJ1-5, reads DVKVTQSSRYLVKRTGEKVFLECVQDMDHENMFWYRQDPGLGLRLIYFSYDVKMKEKGDIPEGYSVSREKKERFSLILESASTNQTSMYLCASSSITQPQHFGDGTRLSIL.

The gene calls are TRBV5-1 and TRBJ2-3, with a weak D call TRBD2 (5 bases). From germline, CDR1 is SGHRS and CDR2 YFSETQ. The V end was cut by 0 bases, the J end by 1 base, with 9 bases between. The CDR3 length is 15 residues. CDR3 in amino acids: CASSLAGVGTDTQYF. CDR3 DNA: TGCGCCAGCAGCTTGGCCGGGGTAGGCACAGATACGCAGTATTTT.

CDR3 protein: CASSEAERHTF. The CDR3 bases are TGTGCCAGCAGTGAAGCGGAGCGACACACCTTC. The V gene is TRBV6-1, the J gene TRBJ1-2, with D unclear. V lost 0 bases and J 12 bases, leaving 8 bases between the germline ends. The CDR3 spans 11 residues. Germline V CDR1 and CDR2: MNHNS, SASEGT.

This clone was recorded once. The chain links TRBV5-1 to TRBJ1-3; weak D call: TRBD1 (5 bases). Trimming left V 1 base short and J 0 bases short, with 5 bases between. Looked up from germline, CDR1 is SGHRS and CDR2 is YFSETQ. The CDR3 runs 14 residues. This CDR3 is CASSLTGSGNTIYF. CDR3 sequence (DNA): TGCGCCAGCAGCTTGACAGGCTCTGGAAACACCATATATTTT.

This clone showed up just a few times. The CDR3 region is CASSDATSGYEQYF. DNA of the CDR3: TGTGCCAGCAGCGATGCGACTAGCGGATACGAGCAGTACTTC. The chain joins TRBV5-4 to TRBJ2-7, with 9 bases that match TRBD2. This CDR3 comprises 14 residues. Germline V lookup: CDR1 SGHNT, CDR2 YYREEE (reference sequence). J was trimmed by 4 bases and V by 4 bases; bases with no gene match: 6.

The chain combines TRBV7-3 with TRBJ1-6; D remains unclear. V lost 5 bases and J lost 4, with 12 bases in between. The CDR3 sequence is 15 residues long. CDR1 SGHTA and CDR2 FQGTGA come from the germline V gene. The CDR3 DNA is TGTGCCAGCAGCGCTAATGGACGGTATAATTCACCCCTCCACTTT. Its protein product is CASSANGRYNSPLHF.

The chain couples TRBV4-2 to TRBJ2-7; D unclear. The CDR3 covers 14 residues. Trimming pared 0 bases from V and 0 bases from J, leaving 6 bases between. Germline assignment: CDR1 LGHNA and CDR2 YNFKEQ. CDR3: CASSQERSSYEQYF. CDR3 nucleotides: TGTGCCAGCAGCCAAGAACGGTCCTCCTACGAGCAGTACTTC.

The rearrangement joins TRBV27 to TRBJ2-1; TRBD1 matches at 10 bases. The germline gives CDR1 MNHEY, CDR2 SMNVEV (reference sequence). V was clipped by 5 bases and J by 10 bases; unmatched bases: 2. This CDR3 comprises 12 residues. CDR3 DNA: TGTGCCAGCAGTAGGGGACAGGGGGAGCAGTTCTTC. Translated: CASSRGQGEQFF.

This chain joins TRBV18 and TRBJ2-3; 15 bases map to TRBD2. Trimming removed 3 bases from V and 3 bases from J; junction bases left unmatched: 10. This CDR3 comprises 19 residues. Germline CDR1 is KGHSH and CDR2 is LQKENI. The CDR3: CASSPGQGLAGGLTDTQYF. The CDR3 nucleotides read TGTGCCAGCTCACCGGGACAGGGACTAGCGGGGGGCCTTACAGATACGCAGTATTTT.

The V call is TRBV30, the J call TRBJ1-6; D is ambiguous. Trimming removed 4 bases from V and 7 bases from J, with 11 bases in between. The CDR3 consists of 13 residues. Germline CDR1 and CDR2: GTSNPN and SVGIG (reference sequence). The CDR3 nucleotides read TGTGCCTGGATGGTTCTTGGAAATTCACCCCTCCACTTT. Protein: CAWMVLGNSPLHF.

The rearrangement joins TRBV7-8 to TRBJ1-2; D is uncertain. Trimming removed 5 bases from V and 8 bases from J, with 15 bases in between. The CDR3 has 13 amino acids. Germline CDR1 SGHVS, CDR2 FQNEAQ. CDR3 sequence (DNA): TGTGCCAGCAGCGCAGGACGGACCCTGGGCTACACCTTC. This gives the protein CASSAGRTLGYTF.

The chain recombines TRBV19 with TRBJ1-1; 7 positions agree with TRBD1. V trimming: 5 bases; J trimming: 12 bases; junction bases outside the gene matches: 6. The CDR3 loop spans 11 amino acids. Germline CDR1 and CDR2: LNHDA and SQIVND (reference sequence). In DNA, the CDR3 is TGTGCCAGTAGTTCCTGGGACAGAACTTTCTTT. It encodes CASSSWDRTFF.